These T cell receptor beta chains were read from a single sample in a study of T cell changes during pregnancy in multiple sclerosis. Clones were sequenced by immunoSEQ multiplex PCR, and TCRdb holds only the in-frame ones, with some missing. Among 40,000 to 45,000 clones listed, approximately 92% were seen once. Source material: peripheral blood. The receptors come from a female donor with multiple sclerosis, enrolled in a pregnancy study. Each CDR3 is given with its conserved first and last residue. Each record gives: J gene, V gene, clone size, D gene, CDR3 DNA, CDR3 protein. A D gene is named only where the DNA matches it firmly. For some rows the clone size is stated as once, few or many, or as a class when expanded; others skip it.

TRBJ2-4,TRBV4-2,.,.,TGTGCCAGCAGCCCCTCGGGAGTAAGTAGTGACATTCAGTACTTC,CASSPSGVSSDIQYF
TRBJ1-2,TRBV7-8,.,.,TGTGCCAGCAGCTTAGGAGGGAACTATGGCTACACCTTC,CASSLGGNYGYTF
TRBJ2-5,TRBV27,.,TRBD2,TGTGCCAGCAGTCCCCGGGGGGTCTGGGAGACCCAGTACTTC,CASSPRGVWETQYF
TRBJ1-5,TRBV28,.,.,TGTGCCAGCAGTTTAGAGAGAACAGATCAGCCCCAGCATTTT,CASSLERTDQPQHF
TRBJ2-3,TRBV5-4,once,.,TGTGCCAGCAGCGTAGGACTGGAGGCAGCGCAGTATTTT,CASSVGLEAAQYF
TRBJ2-3,TRBV2,.,TRBD2,TGTGCCAGCAGTATCCTAGCGGGAGGAGAAGATACGCAGTATTTT,CASSILAGGEDTQYF
TRBJ1-1,TRBV30,.,.,TGTGCCTGGAGTCGGGGGATCCCTGAAGCTTTCTTT,CAWSRGIPEAFF
TRBJ2-7,TRBV6-4,.,.,TGTGCCAGCAGTGACTCTAATAAGGGACCAGACGAGCAGTACTTC,CASSDSNKGPDEQYF
TRBJ2-6,TRBV5-1,.,.,TGCGCCAGCACGGGGAATCTGGCCAACGTCCTGACTTTC,CASTGNLANVLTF
TRBJ2-1,TRBV30,.,TRBD2,TGTGCCTGGAGCAGCGGGGCCTCCTACAATGAGCAGTTCTTC,CAWSSGASYNEQFF
TRBJ2-3,TRBV28,.,.,TGTGCCAGCACCACGGGGGCCTCTACGCAGTATTTT,CASTTGASTQYF
TRBJ1-2,TRBV18,.,TRBD1,TGTGCCAGCTCACACCCCGGGACAGGGGATGGCTACACCTTC,CASSHPGTGDGYTF
TRBJ2-3,TRBV4-1,.,.,TGCGCCAGCAGCCTTCAAGCGTTGGGCACAGATACGCAGTATTTT,CASSLQALGTDTQYF
TRBJ1-3,TRBV18,.,TRBD1,TGTGCCAGCTCTTTTCCGGGACAGATCTCTGGAAACACCATATATTTT,CASSFPGQISGNTIYF
TRBJ1-2,TRBV5-1,.,.,TGCGCCAGCAGCACTGACAGCTTTAACTATGGCTACACCTTC,CASSTDSFNYGYTF
TRBJ1-1,TRBV5-1,.,.,TGCGCCAGCAGCCCGACGGTCATGAACACTGAAGCTTTCTTT,CASSPTVMNTEAFF
TRBJ2-5,TRBV10-3,.,TRBD2,TGTGCCATCAGTGAGTCGGCGGGAGGCGTACGTAAAGAGACCCAGTACTTC,CAISESAGGVRKETQYF
TRBJ1-1,TRBV19,once,.,TGTGCCTCCCACCCTGAGGGGGGCGCGGCTTTCTTT,CASHPEGGAAFF
TRBJ2-3,TRBV11-2,.,.,TGTGCCAGCAGCCTAATGGGAGATACGCAGTATTTT,CASSLMGDTQYF
TRBJ2-1,TRBV9,.,TRBD2,TGTGCCAGCAGCCAGACTAGCGGGAGCCTTGAGCAGTTCTTC,CASSQTSGSLEQFF
TRBJ1-2,TRBV6-5,.,TRBD1,TGTGCCAGCAGTGTCCGGGACAGCCTCTATGGCTACACCTTC,CASSVRDSLYGYTF
TRBJ2-6,TRBV2,once,.,TGTGCCACCAGTTCTGGGGCCAACGTCCTGACTTTC,CATSSGANVLTF
TRBJ2-1,TRBV10-3,.,.,TGTGCCACCTGGGACTCAAGCTCCTACAATGAGCAGTTCTTC,CATWDSSSYNEQFF
TRBJ1-1,TRBV6-5,.,.,TGTGCCAGCAGTTATAACATGGGAGGGGACACTGAAGCTTTCTTT,CASSYNMGGDTEAFF
TRBJ1-4,TRBV30,once,TRBD1,TGTGCCTGCGAACGGGGACAGGGTCGAAGTGAAAAACTGTTTTTT,CACERGQGRSEKLFF
TRBJ2-1,TRBV10-1,.,.,TGCGCCAGCGTGGAGGGCCTGAATGAGCAGTTCTTC,CASVEGLNEQFF
TRBJ1-1,TRBV11-3,.,.,TGTGCCAGCAGCTTTGGACAGAAGCACACTGAAGCTTTCTTT,CASSFGQKHTEAFF